The rows below give T cell receptor beta chains drawn from one sample of a study of early T cells in non-severe SARS-CoV-2 infection. MiXCR, applied by TCRdb to the 5' RACE reads, yields one record per CDR3 protein. The data show approximately 70,000 distinct CDR3 sequences, 5% seen once. The sample here was whole blood, taken at baseline. The receptors derive from an adult who was a healthcare worker with PCR-confirmed SARS-CoV-2 infection or an uninfected control (not recorded which). The CDR3 runs from the conserved cysteine through the conserved F or W. D genes are given only for firm matches. Size tells how often a clone was seen (once, few, many) or the class of an expanded clone, and some rows leave it out.

J	V	D	size	CDR3	DNA
TRBJ1-1	TRBV30	TRBD1	many	CAWSVWTGNEAFF	TGTGCCTGGAGTGTCTGGACAGGCAATGAAGCTTTCTTT
TRBJ2-5	TRBV20-1	.	many	CSSRGGGETQYF	TGCAGTTCCAGGGGGGGCGGGGAGACCCAGTACTTC
TRBJ1-1	TRBV9	.	many	CASSVEWALNTEAFF	TGTGCCAGCAGCGTAGAGTGGGCTCTGAACACTGAAGCTTTCTTT
TRBJ1-1	TRBV29-1	TRBD1	few	CSALNRQGSTEAFF	TGCAGCGCCCTGAATCGACAGGGGAGCACTGAAGCTTTCTTT
TRBJ2-1	TRBV12-3/TRBV12-4	TRBD2	many	CASSSPGGLTEQFF	TGTGCCAGCAGTTCCCCGGGGGGACTCACTGAGCAGTTCTTC
TRBJ2-2	TRBV27	TRBD2	few	CASSFGGLAGGSTGELFF	TGTGCCAGCAGTTTCGGGGGATTAGCGGGAGGGTCCACCGGGGAGCTGTTTTTT
TRBJ2-7	TRBV9	.	few	CASSVGGGAYEQYF	TGTGCCAGCAGCGTAGGAGGAGGGGCCTACGAGCAGTACTTC
TRBJ2-2	TRBV6-2/TRBV6-3	.	.	CATRETRAYTGELFF	TGTGCCACCCGAGAAACCCGAGCCTACACCGGGGAGCTGTTTTTT
TRBJ2-1	TRBV29-1	.	few	CSVDGDEQFF	TGCAGCGTTGACGGGGATGAGCAGTTCTTC
TRBJ2-1	TRBV5-1	.	many	CASSLRTGEGFWEQSF	TGCGCCAGCAGCTTGAGAACGGGAGAAGGATTTTGGGAGCAGTCCTTC
TRBJ1-1	TRBV3-1	.	many	CASSQDSRDEDTEAFF	TGTGCCAGCAGCCAAGACTCCCGGGACGAGGACACTGAAGCTTTCTTT
TRBJ2-3	TRBV12-3/TRBV12-4	.	.	CASSLGTLGDTQYF	TGTGCCAGCAGTTTAGGCACCCTAGGAGATACGCAGTATTTT
TRBJ1-5	TRBV5-5	.	many	CASSRTVDNQPQHF	TGTGCCAGCAGCCGGACGGTGGACAATCAGCCCCAGCATTTT
TRBJ2-1	TRBV6-5	.	many	CASSYSTGYNEQFF	TGTGCCAGCAGTTACTCAACGGGGTACAATGAGCAGTTCTTC
TRBJ2-1	TRBV20-1	.	once	CSARERAGNEQFF	TGCAGTGCTAGGGAGAGGGCGGGCAATGAGCAGTTCTTC
TRBJ1-1	TRBV29-1	TRBD1	.	CSGNTGGRNTEAFF	TGCAGCGGCAACACAGGGGGAAGGAACACTGAAGCTTTCTTT
TRBJ2-6	TRBV27	TRBD1	few	CASSLRSGTGHSGANVLTF	TGTGCCAGCAGTCTACGCTCCGGGACAGGCCACTCTGGGGCCAACGTCCTGACTTTC